This T cell receptor (beta chain) was profiled in a study of blood T cell repertoires in COVID-19. Looking at the study overall: Acute and convalescent COVID-19 specimens originated in the United States, Italy and Spain. Sources were T cells, B-cell-depleted T cells, or PBMCs; the material itself was cDNA or gDNA.

J lost 5 bases, V lost 1 base, and 7 bases had no gene match. Germline V lookup: CDR1 LGHDT, CDR2 YNNKEL (reference sequence). The CDR3 extends over 15 amino acids. In the authors' workflow: Reference gene primer amplification yielded estimated nucleated cell counts. Data came from immunoSEQ multiplex PCR; TCRdb stores just in-frame clones and leaves some out. The DNA gave D and trimming, while V, J and clone size come from that table. The sample shows over 250,000 clones, about 73% of them seen only once. The sequence was obtained from a woman at least 80 years old with acute or convalescent COVID-19. Sequences were obtained from peripheral blood. This sequence joins TRBV3-1 (or the pseudogene TRBV3-2) and TRBJ1-1; 7 bases map to TRBD1. The CDR3 DNA is TGTGCCAGCAGCCAAGGGCAGGGGGGAGGAACTGAAGCTTTCTTT. This gives the protein CASSQGQGGGTEAFF.